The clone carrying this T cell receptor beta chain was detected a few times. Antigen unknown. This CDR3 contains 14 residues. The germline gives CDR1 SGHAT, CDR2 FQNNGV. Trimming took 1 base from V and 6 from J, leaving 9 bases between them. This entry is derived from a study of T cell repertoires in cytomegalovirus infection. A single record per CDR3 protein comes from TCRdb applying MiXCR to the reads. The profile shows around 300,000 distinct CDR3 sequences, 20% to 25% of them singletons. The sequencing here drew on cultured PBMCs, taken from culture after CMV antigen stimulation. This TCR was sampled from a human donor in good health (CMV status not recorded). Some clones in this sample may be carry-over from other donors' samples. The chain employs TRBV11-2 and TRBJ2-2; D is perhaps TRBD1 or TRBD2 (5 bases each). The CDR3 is CASSLGGMAGELFF. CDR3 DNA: TGTGCCAGCAGCTTAGGGGGGATGGCCGGGGAGCTGTTTTTT.